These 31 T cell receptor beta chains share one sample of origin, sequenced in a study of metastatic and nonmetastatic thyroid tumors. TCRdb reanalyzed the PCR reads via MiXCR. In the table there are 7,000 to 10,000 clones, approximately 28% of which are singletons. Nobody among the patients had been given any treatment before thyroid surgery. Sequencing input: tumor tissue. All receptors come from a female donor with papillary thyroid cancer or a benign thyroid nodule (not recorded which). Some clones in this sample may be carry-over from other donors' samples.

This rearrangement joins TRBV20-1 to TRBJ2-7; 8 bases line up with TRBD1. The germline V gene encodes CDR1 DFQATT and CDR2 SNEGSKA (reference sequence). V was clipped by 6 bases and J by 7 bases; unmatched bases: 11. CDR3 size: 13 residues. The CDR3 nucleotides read TGCAGTGCGCCCCAGGGGGCGAGGAAAGAGCAGTACTTC. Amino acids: CSAPQGARKEQYF.

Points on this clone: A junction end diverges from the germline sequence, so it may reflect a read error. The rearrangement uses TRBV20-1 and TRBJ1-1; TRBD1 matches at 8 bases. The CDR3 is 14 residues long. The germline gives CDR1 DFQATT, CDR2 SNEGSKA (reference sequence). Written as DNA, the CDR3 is TGCAGTTCTAGAGGGGGGACAGGCCTTGATAGAGCTTTCTTT. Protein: CSSRGGTGLDRAFF.

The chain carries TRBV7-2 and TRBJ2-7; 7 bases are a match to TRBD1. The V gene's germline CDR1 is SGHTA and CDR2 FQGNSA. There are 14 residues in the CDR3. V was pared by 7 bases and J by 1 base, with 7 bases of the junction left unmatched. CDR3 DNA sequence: TGTGCCAGCAAGACAGGGCGAAATTCCTACGAGCAGTACTTC. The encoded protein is CASKTGRNSYEQYF.

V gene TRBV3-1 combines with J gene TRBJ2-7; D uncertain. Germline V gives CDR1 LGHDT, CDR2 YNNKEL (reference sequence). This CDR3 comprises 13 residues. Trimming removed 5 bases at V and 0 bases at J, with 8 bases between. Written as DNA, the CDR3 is TGTGCCAGCAGCACCAGGCCCTCCTACGAGCAGTACTTC. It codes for CASSTRPSYEQYF.

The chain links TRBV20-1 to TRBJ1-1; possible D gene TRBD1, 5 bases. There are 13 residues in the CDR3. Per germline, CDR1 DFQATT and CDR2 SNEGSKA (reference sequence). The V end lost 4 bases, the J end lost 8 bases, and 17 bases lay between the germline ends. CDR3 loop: CSATGTRFTEAFF. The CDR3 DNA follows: TGCAGTGCTACCGGGACGCGGTTTACCGAAGCTTTCTTT.

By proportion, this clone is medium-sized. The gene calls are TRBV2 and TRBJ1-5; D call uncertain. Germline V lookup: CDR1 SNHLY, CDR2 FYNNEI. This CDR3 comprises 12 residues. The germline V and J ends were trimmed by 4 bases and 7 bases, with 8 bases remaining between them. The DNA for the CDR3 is TGTGCCAGCAGTGGTCCGGAGCAGCCCCAGCATTTT. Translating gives CASSGPEQPQHF.

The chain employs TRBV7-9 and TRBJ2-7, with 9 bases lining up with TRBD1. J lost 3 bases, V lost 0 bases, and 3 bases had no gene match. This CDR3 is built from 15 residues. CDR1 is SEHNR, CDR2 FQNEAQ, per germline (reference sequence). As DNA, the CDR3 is TGTGCCAGCAGCTTAGCCGGACAGGGGATCTACGAGCAGTACTTC. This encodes CASSLAGQGIYEQYF.

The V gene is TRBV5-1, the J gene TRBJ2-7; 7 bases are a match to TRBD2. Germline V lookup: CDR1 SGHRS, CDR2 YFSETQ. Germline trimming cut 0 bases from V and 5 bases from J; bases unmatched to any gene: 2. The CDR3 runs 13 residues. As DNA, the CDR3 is TGCGCCAGCAGCTTGGGGACTAGTAACGAGCAGTACTTC. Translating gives CASSLGTSNEQYF.

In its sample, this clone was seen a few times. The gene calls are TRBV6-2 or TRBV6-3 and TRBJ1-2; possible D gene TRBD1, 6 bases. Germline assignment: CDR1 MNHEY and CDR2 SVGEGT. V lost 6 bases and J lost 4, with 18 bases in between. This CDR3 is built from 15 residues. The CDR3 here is CASRRGHGELYGYTF. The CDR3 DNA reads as TGTGCCAGCAGGCGGGGACATGGGGAACTCTATGGCTACACCTTC.

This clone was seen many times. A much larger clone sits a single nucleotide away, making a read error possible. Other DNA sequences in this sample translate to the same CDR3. Here the CDR3 DNA reads TGTGCCAGCAGTACCGGTGCAGGGGGCAACATTCAGTACTTC. Its protein product is CASSTGAGGNIQYF. The chain uses TRBV12-3 or TRBV12-4 and TRBJ2-4; 8 bases align to TRBD1. V was pared by 5 bases and J by 7 bases, with 7 bases of the junction left unmatched. There are 14 residues in the CDR3.

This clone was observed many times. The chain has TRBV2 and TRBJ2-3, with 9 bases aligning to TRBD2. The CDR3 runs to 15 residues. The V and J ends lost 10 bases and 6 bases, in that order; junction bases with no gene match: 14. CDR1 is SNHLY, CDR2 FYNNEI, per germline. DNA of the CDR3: TGTGCCATCCCCCTAGCGGGACACTCCAGGGATACGCAGTATTTT. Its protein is CAIPLAGHSRDTQYF.

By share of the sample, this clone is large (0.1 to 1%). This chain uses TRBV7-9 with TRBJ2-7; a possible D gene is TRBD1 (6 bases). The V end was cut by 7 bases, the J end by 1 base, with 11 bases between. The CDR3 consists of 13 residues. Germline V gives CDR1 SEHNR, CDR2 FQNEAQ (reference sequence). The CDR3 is CASTAGDSYEQYF. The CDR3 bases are TGTGCCAGCACCGCAGGGGATTCCTACGAGCAGTACTTC.

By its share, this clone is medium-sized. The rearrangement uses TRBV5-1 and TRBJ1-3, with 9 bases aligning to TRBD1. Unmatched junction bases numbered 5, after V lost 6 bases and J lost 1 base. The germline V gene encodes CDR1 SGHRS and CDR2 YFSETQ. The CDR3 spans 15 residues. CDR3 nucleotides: TGCGCCAGCAAACTAGGGACAGGGTCTGGAAACACCATATATTTT. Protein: CASKLGTGSGNTIYF.

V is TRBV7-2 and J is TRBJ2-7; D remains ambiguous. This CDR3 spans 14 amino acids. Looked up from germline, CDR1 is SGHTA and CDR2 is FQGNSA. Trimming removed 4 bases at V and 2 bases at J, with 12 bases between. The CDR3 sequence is CASSSTRPAYEQYF. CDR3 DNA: TGTGCCAGCAGCTCCACAAGGCCCGCCTACGAGCAGTACTTC.

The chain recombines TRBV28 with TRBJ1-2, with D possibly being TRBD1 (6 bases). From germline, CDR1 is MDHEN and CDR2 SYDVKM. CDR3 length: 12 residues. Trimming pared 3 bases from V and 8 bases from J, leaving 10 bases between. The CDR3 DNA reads TGTGCCAGCAGTTTTAGGACAGTGGGCTACACCTTC. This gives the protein CASSFRTVGYTF.

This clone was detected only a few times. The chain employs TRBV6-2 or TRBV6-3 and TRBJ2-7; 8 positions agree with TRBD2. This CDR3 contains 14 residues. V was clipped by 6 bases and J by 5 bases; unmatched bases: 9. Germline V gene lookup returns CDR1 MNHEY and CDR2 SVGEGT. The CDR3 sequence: CASSLGLASHEQYF. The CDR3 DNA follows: TGTGCCAGCAGCCTAGGACTAGCTTCCCACGAGCAGTACTTC.

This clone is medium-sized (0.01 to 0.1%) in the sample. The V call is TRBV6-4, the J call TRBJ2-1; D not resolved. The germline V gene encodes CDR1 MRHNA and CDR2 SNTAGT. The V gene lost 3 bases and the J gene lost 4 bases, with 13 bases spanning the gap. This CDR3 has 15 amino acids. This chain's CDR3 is CASSETPDPYNEQFF. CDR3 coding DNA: TGTGCCAGCAGTGAGACCCCTGACCCATACAATGAGCAGTTCTTC.

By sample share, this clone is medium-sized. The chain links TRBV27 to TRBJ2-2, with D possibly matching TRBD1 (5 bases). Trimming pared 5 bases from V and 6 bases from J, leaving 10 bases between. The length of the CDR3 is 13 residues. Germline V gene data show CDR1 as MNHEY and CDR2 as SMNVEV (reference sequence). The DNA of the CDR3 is TGTGCCAGCAGTAGCAGGGTCTCCGGGGAGCTGTTTTTT. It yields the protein CASSSRVSGELFF.

This chain's CDR3 is CASSLTSYGGQGDRELFF. In DNA, the CDR3 is TGTGCCAGCAGCTTAACGTCGTACGGCGGCCAGGGGGACAGGGAGCTGTTTTTT. V and J are TRBV7-3 and TRBJ2-2; TRBD1 matches 7 bases. The V gene's germline CDR1 is SGHTA and CDR2 FQGTGA. Trimming cost V 0 bases and J 9 bases; bases outside gene matches: 16. The length of the CDR3 is 18 residues.

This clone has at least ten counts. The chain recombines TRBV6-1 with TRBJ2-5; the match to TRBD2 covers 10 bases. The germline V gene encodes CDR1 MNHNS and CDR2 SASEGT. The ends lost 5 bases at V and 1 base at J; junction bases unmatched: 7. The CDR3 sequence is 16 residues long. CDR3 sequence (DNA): TGTGCCAGCAGTTCCCGTAGCGGGAGGATCCAAGAGACCCAGTACTTC. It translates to CASSSRSGRIQETQYF.

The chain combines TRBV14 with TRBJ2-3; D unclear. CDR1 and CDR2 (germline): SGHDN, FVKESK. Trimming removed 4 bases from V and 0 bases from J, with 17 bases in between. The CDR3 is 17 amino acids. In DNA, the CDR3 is TGTGCCAGCAGCCCGGACGTGGCTGGTACTAGCACAGATACGCAGTATTTT. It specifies CASSPDVAGTSTDTQYF.

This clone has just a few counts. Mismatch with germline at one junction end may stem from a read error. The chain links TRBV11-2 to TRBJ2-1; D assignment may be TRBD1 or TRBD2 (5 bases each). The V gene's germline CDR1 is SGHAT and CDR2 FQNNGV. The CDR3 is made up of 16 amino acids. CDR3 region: CASISRQWASGNDQFF. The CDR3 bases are TGTGCCAGCATCTCGAGACAGTGGGCCAGCGGCAATGATCAGTTCTTC.

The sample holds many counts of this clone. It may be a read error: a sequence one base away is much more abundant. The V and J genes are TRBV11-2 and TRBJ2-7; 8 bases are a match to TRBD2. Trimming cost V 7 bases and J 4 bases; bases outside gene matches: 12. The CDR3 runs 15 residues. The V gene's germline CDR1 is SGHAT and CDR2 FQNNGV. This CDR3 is CASTRGGLAGYEQYF. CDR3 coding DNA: TGTGCCAGCACCCGGGGTGGACTAGCAGGATACGAGCAGTACTTC.

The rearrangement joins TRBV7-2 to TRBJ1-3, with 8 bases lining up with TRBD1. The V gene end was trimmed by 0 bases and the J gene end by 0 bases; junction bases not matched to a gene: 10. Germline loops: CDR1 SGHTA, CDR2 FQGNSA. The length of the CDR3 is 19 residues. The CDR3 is CASSLAFQGATSSGNTIYF. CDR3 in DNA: TGTGCCAGCAGCTTAGCGTTCCAGGGGGCGACTTCCTCTGGAAACACCATATATTTT. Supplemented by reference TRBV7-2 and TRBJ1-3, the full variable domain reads GAGVSQSPSNKVTEKGKDVELRCDPISGHTALYWYRQSLGQGLEFLIYFQGNSAPDKSGLPSDRFSAERTGGSVSTLTIQRTQQEDSAVYLCASSLAFQGATSSGNTIYFGEGSWLTVV.

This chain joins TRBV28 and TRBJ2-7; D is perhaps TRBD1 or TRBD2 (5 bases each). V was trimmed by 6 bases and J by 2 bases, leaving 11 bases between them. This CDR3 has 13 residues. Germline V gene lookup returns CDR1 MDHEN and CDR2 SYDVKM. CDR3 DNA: TGTGCCAGCAGGTCTGGGGGACCCTACGAGCAGTACTTC. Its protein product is CASRSGGPYEQYF.

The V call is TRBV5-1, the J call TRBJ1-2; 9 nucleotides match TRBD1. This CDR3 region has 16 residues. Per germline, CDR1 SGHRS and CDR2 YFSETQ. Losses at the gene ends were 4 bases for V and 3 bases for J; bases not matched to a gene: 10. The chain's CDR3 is CASSLGQGWDHYGYTF. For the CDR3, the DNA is TGCGCCAGCAGCCTAGGACAGGGGTGGGACCACTATGGCTACACCTTC.

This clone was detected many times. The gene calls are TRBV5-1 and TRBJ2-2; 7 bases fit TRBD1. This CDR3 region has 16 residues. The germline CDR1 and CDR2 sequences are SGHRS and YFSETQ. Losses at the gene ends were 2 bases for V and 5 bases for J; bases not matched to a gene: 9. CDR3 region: CASSFQGVELTGELFF. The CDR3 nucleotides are TGCGCCAGCAGCTTCCAGGGGGTGGAACTAACCGGGGAGCTGTTTTTT.

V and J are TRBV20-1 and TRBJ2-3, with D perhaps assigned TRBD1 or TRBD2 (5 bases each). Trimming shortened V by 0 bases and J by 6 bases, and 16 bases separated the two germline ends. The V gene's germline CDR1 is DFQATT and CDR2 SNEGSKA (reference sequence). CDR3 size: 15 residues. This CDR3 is CSARDWDPAADTQYF. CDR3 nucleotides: TGCAGTGCTAGAGATTGGGACCCAGCCGCGGATACGCAGTATTTT.

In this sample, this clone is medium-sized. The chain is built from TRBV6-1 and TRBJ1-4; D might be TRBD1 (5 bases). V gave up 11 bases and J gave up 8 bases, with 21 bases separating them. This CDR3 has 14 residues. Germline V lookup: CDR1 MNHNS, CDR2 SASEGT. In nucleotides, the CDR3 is TGTGCCGGTGGGGAATGGGGGTCTGGGGAAAAACTGTTTTTT. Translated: CAGGEWGSGEKLFF.

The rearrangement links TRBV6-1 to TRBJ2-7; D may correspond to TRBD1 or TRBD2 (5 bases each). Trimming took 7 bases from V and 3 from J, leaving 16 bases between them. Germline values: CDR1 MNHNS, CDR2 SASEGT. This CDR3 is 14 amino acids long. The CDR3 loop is CASNGGIRHYEQYF. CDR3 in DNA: TGTGCCAGCAATGGGGGAATAAGACACTACGAGCAGTACTTC.

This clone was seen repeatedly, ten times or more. The CDR3 is CASSLQGKHQPQHF. CDR3 sequence (DNA): TGTGCCAGCAGCTTACAGGGGAAACATCAGCCCCAGCATTTT. The gene calls are TRBV5-6 and TRBJ1-5; 7 nucleotides agree with TRBD1. Unmatched junction bases numbered 4, after V lost 2 bases and J lost 5 bases. The CDR3 has 14 residues. Per germline, CDR1 SGHDT and CDR2 YYEEEE.